Listed below are T cell receptor beta chains from one sample, sequenced in a study of cytomegalovirus exposure and HLA in healthy donors. Here immunoSEQ multiplex PCR was the method, and the copy in TCRdb shows in-frame clones only, minus some. This sample carries 90,000 to 110,000 clones, 78% of them seen once, and the ten largest clones take 1.3%. Source material: PBMCs. Every receptor here comes from a man aged 25 to 40 in good health and CMV-seronegative. Both conserved end residues are part of each CDR3. A D gene is named only where the DNA matches it firmly. Not every row has a clone size; where given, it reads once, few, many or a size class.

.	TRBV6-5	.	TRBJ2-3	CASSYRNRATDTQYF	TGTGCCAGCAGTTACAGGAACAGGGCTACAGATACGCAGTATTTT
.	TRBV5-1	TRBD1	TRBJ2-5	CASSSWTGRETQYF	TGCGCCAGCAGCTCCTGGACAGGGCGAGAGACCCAGTACTTC
.	TRBV28	TRBD1	TRBJ2-1	CASSHHSGTGGSYNEQFF	TGTGCCAGCAGTCACCATTCCGGGACAGGGGGCTCCTACAATGAGCAGTTCTTC
once	TRBV15	.	TRBJ1-5	CATSEWNQPQHF	TGTGCCACCAGCGAGTGGAATCAGCCCCAGCATTTT
.	TRBV10-3	TRBD2	TRBJ2-7	CAISSSGRASYEQYF	TGTGCCATCAGCTCTAGCGGGAGGGCCTCCTACGAGCAGTACTTC
.	TRBV12-5	TRBD1	TRBJ1-6	CASGLVLARTIRGVNSPLHF	TGTGCTAGTGGTTTGGTACTTGCGAGAACCATCAGGGGGGTAAATTCACCCCTCCACTTT
.	TRBV4-3	TRBD1	TRBJ1-5	CASSQDQRQGVYNQPQHF	TGCGCCAGCAGCCAAGATCAAAGGCAGGGGGTGTATAATCAGCCCCAGCATTTT
few	TRBV18	.	TRBJ2-1	CASSPPGSGSYNEQFF	TGTGCCAGCTCACCACCCGGGAGCGGCTCCTACAATGAGCAGTTCTTC
.	TRBV30	.	TRBJ1-5	CAWSPGAGQPQHF	TGTGCCTGGAGTCCAGGGGCGGGCCAGCCCCAGCATTTT
.	TRBV5-1	.	TRBJ1-1	CASSLGHKNTEAFF	TGCGCCAGCAGCTTGGGGCACAAGAACACTGAAGCTTTCTTT